A selection of T cell receptor beta chains follows, all from one sample in a study of cytomegalovirus exposure and HLA in healthy donors. The data were produced by immunoSEQ multiplex PCR, yet TCRdb's version contains in-frame clones alone and is incomplete. The repertoire includes about 110,000 clones, 65% to 85% of them detected once, and about 6.8% sits in the top ten. The sequencing input was PBMCs. These receptors were collected from a man under 40 in good health and CMV-seropositive. The CDR3 runs from the conserved cysteine through the conserved F or W. The D gene is left open where the match is weak. Clone size, where shown, is once, few, many, or a class for clones that have expanded.

j_gene | abundance | d_gene | v_gene | CDR3aa | CDR3nt
TRBJ1-4 | NA | NA | TRBV7-2 | CASSLALRTDATNEKLFF | TGTGCCAGCAGCTTAGCGCTCCGGACAGATGCAACTAATGAAAAACTGTTTTTT
TRBJ2-2 | NA | TRBD2 | TRBV4-1 | CASSQERAGGNTGELFF | TGCGCCAGCAGCCAAGAACGCGCGGGGGGTAACACCGGGGAGCTGTTTTTT
TRBJ1-1 | NA | NA | TRBV5-1 | CASSLDWEVNTEAFF | TGCGCCAGCAGCTTGGATTGGGAGGTGAACACTGAAGCTTTCTTT
TRBJ1-2 | NA | TRBD1 | TRBV9 | CASSVGTALYGYTF | TGTGCCAGCAGCGTGGGGACAGCCCTCTATGGCTACACCTTC
TRBJ2-2 | NA | NA | TRBV19 | CASSIILGGRSTGELFF | TGTGCCAGTAGTATAATACTAGGAGGGAGGAGTACCGGGGAGCTGTTTTTT
TRBJ2-1 | NA | NA | TRBV7-9 | CASTGTESYNEQFF | TGTGCCAGTACAGGGACCGAATCCTACAATGAGCAGTTCTTC
TRBJ2-7 | NA | NA | TRBV21-1 | CASRPMGGDSYEQYF | TGTGCCAGCAGACCCATGGGGGGGGACTCCTACGAGCAGTACTTC
TRBJ2-3 | NA | NA | TRBV5-6 | CASSLQSDTQYF | TGTGCCAGCAGCTTGCAGTCAGATACGCAGTATTTT
TRBJ1-1 | NA | NA | TRBV30 | CAWKGGRNTEAFF | TGTGCCTGGAAGGGGGGGAGGAACACTGAAGCTTTCTTT
TRBJ2-7 | NA | TRBD1 | TRBV6-5 | CASSSYRGQDEQYF | TGTGCCAGCAGTTCCTACAGGGGCCAGGACGAGCAGTACTTC
TRBJ2-3 | NA | TRBD2 | TRBV7-2 | CASSLVSSGGPPADTQYF | TGTGCCAGCAGCTTAGTCTCTAGCGGGGGGCCCCCTGCAGATACGCAGTATTTT
TRBJ2-7 | NA | NA | TRBV5-6 | CASSLLRDVYEQYF | TGTGCCAGCAGCTTGTTGCGGGATGTGTACGAGCAGTACTTC
TRBJ2-7 | NA | TRBD1 | TRBV5-1 | CASSFGDRSDYEQYF | TGCGCCAGCAGCTTTGGGGACAGGTCCGATTACGAGCAGTACTTC
TRBJ1-2 | NA | NA | TRBV5-1 | CASSPEASGYTF | TGCGCCAGCAGCCCCGAAGCTAGTGGCTACACCTTC
TRBJ2-3 | once | TRBD2 | TRBV12-5 | CASASGLAGGTDTQYF | TGTGCTAGTGCCTCGGGACTAGCGGGGGGGACAGATACGCAGTATTTT
TRBJ2-7 | NA | TRBD1 | TRBV6-5 | CASSLWAGGPSEQYF | TGTGCCAGCAGTTTATGGGCAGGGGGCCCGTCCGAGCAGTACTTC
TRBJ2-5 | NA | NA | TRBV7-9 | CSSSLERTQYF | TGTTCCAGCAGCTTAGAGAGGACCCAGTACTTC
TRBJ2-3 | NA | NA | TRBV5-4 | CASSLGIARTDTQYF | TGTGCCAGCAGCTTGGGAATAGCGCGCACAGATACGCAGTATTTT
TRBJ2-5 | NA | TRBD1 | TRBV7-2 | CASRPGTEETQYF | TGTGCCAGCAGACCAGGGACAGAAGAGACCCAGTACTTC
TRBJ1-2 | NA | NA | TRBV29-1 | CSVESATNYGYTF | TGCAGCGTGGAGAGCGCAACTAACTATGGCTACACCTTC
TRBJ2-1 | NA | TRBD1 | TRBV6-1 | CASSGGTGRLNEQFF | TGTGCCAGCAGTGGAGGGACAGGGCGGCTCAATGAGCAGTTCTTC
TRBJ2-1 | NA | NA | TRBV18 | CASSPETSYNEQFF | TGTGCCAGCTCACCGGAGACTAGTTACAATGAGCAGTTCTTC
TRBJ2-7 | NA | TRBD1 | TRBV5-6 | CASSSRQGAPAYEQYF | TGTGCCAGCAGCTCGAGACAGGGGGCCCCTGCCTACGAGCAGTACTTC
TRBJ2-1 | NA | NA | TRBV19 | CASSWDFYNEQFF | TGTGCCAGTAGTTGGGACTTTTACAATGAGCAGTTCTTC
TRBJ1-2 | NA | NA | TRBV2 | CASSEAPGDLYGYTF | TGTGCCAGCAGTGAAGCGCCAGGGGACCTCTATGGCTACACCTTC
TRBJ2-7 | once | TRBD1 | TRBV10-3 | CATSPTGEMNEQYF | TGTGCCACCAGCCCGACAGGGGAAATGAACGAGCAGTACTTC
TRBJ1-4 | many | NA | TRBV5-5 | CASSLGGPNEKLFF | TGTGCCAGCAGCTTGGGGGGCCCAAATGAAAAACTGTTTTTT